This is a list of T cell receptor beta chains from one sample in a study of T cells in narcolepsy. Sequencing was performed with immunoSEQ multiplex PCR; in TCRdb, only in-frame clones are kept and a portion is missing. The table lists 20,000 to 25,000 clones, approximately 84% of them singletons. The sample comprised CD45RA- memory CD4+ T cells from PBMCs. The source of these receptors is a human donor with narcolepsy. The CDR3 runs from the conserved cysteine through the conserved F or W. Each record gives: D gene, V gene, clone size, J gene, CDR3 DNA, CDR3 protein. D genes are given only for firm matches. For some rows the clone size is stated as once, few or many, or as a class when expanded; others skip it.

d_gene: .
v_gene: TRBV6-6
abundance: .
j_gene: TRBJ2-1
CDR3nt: TGTGCCAGCAGTTACAGCTTCGGGGGCAATGAGCAGTTCTTC
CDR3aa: CASSYSFGGNEQFF

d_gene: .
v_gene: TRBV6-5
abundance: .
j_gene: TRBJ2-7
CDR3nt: TGTGCCAGCAGTTACGCGGGATACTACGAGCAGTACTTC
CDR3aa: CASSYAGYYEQYF

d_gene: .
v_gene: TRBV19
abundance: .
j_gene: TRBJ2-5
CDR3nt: TGTGCCAGTAGTATAAATGCCCAAAGCCAAGAGACCCAGTACTTC
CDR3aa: CASSINAQSQETQYF

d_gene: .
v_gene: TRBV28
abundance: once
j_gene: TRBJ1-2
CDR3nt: TGTGCCAGCAGCGTTCTACCCAGGACACCCGGAGACGGCTACACCTTC
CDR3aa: CASSVLPRTPGDGYTF

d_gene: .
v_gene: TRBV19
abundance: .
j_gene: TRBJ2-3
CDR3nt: TGTGCCAGTAGTATAGCGGCGGATACGCAGTATTTT
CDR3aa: CASSIAADTQYF

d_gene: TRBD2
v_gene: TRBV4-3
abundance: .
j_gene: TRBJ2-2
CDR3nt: TGCGCCAGCACCCAACTAGCGGGAGGTACCGGGGAGCTGTTTTTT
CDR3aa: CASTQLAGGTGELFF

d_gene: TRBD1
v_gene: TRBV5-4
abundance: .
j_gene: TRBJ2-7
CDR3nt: TGTGCCAGCAGTCCCGGAATAGGGACAGCAGGCTTCGAGCAGTACTTC
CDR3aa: CASSPGIGTAGFEQYF

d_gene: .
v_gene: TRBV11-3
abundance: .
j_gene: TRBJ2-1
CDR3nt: TGTGCCAGCAGCTCCCGCGGGATCGACAATGAGCAGTTCTTC
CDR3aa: CASSSRGIDNEQFF

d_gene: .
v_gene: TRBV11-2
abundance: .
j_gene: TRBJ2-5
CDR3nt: TGTGCCAGCAGCTCGAATCGGGCCCTCCAAGAGACCCAGTACTTC
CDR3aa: CASSSNRALQETQYF

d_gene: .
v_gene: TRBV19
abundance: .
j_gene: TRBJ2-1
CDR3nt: TGTGCCAGTAGTATAGTGGGGACTCTCAATGAGCAGTTCTTC
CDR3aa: CASSIVGTLNEQFF

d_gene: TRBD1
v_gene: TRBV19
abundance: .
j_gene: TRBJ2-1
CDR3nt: TGTGCCAGTATGGGACAGGGGAGCTCCTACAATGAGCAGTTCTTC
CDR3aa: CASMGQGSSYNEQFF

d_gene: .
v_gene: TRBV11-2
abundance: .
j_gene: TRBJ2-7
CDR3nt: TGTGCCAGCAGCTTAGATCGCAGTCATACCTACGAGCAGTACTTC
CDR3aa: CASSLDRSHTYEQYF

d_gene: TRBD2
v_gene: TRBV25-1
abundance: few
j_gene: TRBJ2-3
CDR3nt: TGTGCCAGCAGCCCCGGCGGGAGGGCTCCTACTAGCACAGATACGCAGTATTTT
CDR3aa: CASSPGGRAPTSTDTQYF

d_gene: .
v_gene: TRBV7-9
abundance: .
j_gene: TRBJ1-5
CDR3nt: TGTGCCAGCAGCTCTTCCGGACAGACTAATCAGCCCCAGCATTTT
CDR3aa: CASSSSGQTNQPQHF

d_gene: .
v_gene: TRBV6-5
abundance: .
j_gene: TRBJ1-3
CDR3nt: TGTGCCAGCAGTTACCGGGGATCATCTGGAAACACCATATATTTT
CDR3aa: CASSYRGSSGNTIYF

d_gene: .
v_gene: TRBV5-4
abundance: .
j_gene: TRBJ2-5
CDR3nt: TGTGCCAGCAGCTTGGAATCGGAGGGGACCCAGTACTTC
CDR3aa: CASSLESEGTQYF

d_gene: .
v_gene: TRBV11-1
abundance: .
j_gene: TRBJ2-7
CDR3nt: TGTGCCAGCAGCTTAGTGGACGTGCCATCCTACGAGCAGTACTTC
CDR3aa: CASSLVDVPSYEQYF

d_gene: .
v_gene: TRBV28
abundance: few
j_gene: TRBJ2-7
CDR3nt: TGTGCCAGCAGTATTTCGGGGTTTGGTTACGAGCAGTACTTC
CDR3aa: CASSISGFGYEQYF

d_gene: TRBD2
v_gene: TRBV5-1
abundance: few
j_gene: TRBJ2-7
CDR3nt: TGCGCCAGCAGCTTGGAGGTGGTAGGGAGGGACGAGCAGTACTTC
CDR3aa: CASSLEVVGRDEQYF

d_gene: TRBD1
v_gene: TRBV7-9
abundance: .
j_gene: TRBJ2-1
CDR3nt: TGTGCCAGCAGGACAGGGGGCAATGAGCAGTTCTTC
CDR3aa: CASRTGGNEQFF

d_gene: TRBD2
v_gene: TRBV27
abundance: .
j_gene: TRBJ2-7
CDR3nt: TGTGCCAGCAGTGAGCGACTAGCGGACTACGAGCAGTACTTC
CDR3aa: CASSERLADYEQYF

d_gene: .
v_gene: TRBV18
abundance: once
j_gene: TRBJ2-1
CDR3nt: TGTGCCAGCTCAAGGTCCGGGGCGGACAATGAGCAGTTCTTC
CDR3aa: CASSRSGADNEQFF

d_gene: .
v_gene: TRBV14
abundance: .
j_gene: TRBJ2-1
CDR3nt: TGTGCCAGCAGCCACGACTTCGGGGGCTCCTACAATGAGCAGTTCTTC
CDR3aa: CASSHDFGGSYNEQFF

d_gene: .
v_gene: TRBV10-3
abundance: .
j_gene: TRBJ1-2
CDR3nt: TGTGCCATCAGTGAACGGGCAAACTATGGCTACACCTTC
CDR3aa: CAISERANYGYTF

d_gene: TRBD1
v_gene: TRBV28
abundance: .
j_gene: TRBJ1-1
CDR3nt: TGTGCCAGAAAACACCCCCCTACGACAGGGGGAAACACTGAAGCTTTCTTT
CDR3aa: CARKHPPTTGGNTEAFF